This T cell receptor beta chain was found in a study of spatial heterogeneity in lung cancer. Described time point: sample taken at primary tumor resection. From tumor, nontumor lung or frozen PBMC, whole RNA was taken unsorted for sequencing. On each TCR cDNA molecule, a unique molecular identifier was present. In TCRdb, the 5' RACE reads were re-called with MiXCR into one record per CDR3 protein. The table has roughly 25,000 distinct CDR3 sequences, roughly 13% seen once. Germline CDR1 is MDHEN and CDR2 is SYDVKM. The CDR3 length is 17 residues. Losses at the gene ends were 4 bases for V and 5 bases for J; bases not matched to a gene: 10. This clonotype was counted only a few times.

The chain joins TRBV28 to TRBJ2-5; the match to TRBD2 covers 13 bases. This TCR was recovered from a female donor with early-stage non-small cell lung cancer. Material: PBMCs, obtained at surgery. This CDR3 is CASSSPGLAGATETQYF. The CDR3 region has the DNA TGTGCCAGCAGTTCCCCCGGACTAGCGGGAGCGACGGAGACCCAGTACTTC.